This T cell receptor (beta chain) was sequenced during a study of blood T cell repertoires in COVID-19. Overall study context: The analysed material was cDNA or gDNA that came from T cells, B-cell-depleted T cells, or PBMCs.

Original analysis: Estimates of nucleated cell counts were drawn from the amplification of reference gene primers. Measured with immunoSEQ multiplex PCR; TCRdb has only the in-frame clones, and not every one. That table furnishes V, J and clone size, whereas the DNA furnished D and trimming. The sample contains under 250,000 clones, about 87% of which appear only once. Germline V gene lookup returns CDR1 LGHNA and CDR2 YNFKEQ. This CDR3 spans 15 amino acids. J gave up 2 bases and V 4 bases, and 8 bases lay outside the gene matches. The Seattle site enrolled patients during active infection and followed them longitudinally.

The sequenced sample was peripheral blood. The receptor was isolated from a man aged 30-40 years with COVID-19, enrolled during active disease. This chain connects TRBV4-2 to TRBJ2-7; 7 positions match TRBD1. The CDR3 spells CASSPKTGPTYEQYF. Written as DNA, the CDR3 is TGTGCCAGCAGCCCTAAGACAGGGCCCACCTACGAGCAGTACTTC.